The present T cell receptor (beta chain) was sequenced within a study of breast tumors, draining lymph nodes, adjacent tissues. The CDR3 length is 17 residues. Germline CDR1 reads SGHVS; CDR2 reads FQNEAQ. The ends lost 5 bases at V and 1 base at J; junction bases unmatched: 7. MiXCR, run by TCRdb on the multiplex PCR reads, gives a single entry per CDR3 protein. Of about 150,000 distinct CDR3 sequences detected, about 31% appear once; the ten largest clones hold 2.3%. Axillary draining lymph nodes of breast cancer patients supplied the node samples. Sequencing input: axillary lymph node tissue. The J gene is TRBJ2-2, the V gene TRBV7-8; 10 bases are shared with TRBD2. The sequence came from a female donor with breast cancer. Some clones in this sample may be carry-over from other donors' samples. The CDR3 DNA follows: TGTGCCAGCAGCAGTAGGACTAGCGGACTGAACACCGGGGAGCTGTTTTTT. As protein: CASSSRTSGLNTGELFF. Supplemented by reference TRBV7-8 and TRBJ2-2, the full variable domain reads GAGVSQSPRYKVAKRGQDVALRCDPISGHVSLFWYQQALGQGPEFLTYFQNEAQLDKSGLPSDRFFAERPEGSVSTLKIQRTQQEDSAVYLCASSSRTSGLNTGELFFGEGSRLTVL.